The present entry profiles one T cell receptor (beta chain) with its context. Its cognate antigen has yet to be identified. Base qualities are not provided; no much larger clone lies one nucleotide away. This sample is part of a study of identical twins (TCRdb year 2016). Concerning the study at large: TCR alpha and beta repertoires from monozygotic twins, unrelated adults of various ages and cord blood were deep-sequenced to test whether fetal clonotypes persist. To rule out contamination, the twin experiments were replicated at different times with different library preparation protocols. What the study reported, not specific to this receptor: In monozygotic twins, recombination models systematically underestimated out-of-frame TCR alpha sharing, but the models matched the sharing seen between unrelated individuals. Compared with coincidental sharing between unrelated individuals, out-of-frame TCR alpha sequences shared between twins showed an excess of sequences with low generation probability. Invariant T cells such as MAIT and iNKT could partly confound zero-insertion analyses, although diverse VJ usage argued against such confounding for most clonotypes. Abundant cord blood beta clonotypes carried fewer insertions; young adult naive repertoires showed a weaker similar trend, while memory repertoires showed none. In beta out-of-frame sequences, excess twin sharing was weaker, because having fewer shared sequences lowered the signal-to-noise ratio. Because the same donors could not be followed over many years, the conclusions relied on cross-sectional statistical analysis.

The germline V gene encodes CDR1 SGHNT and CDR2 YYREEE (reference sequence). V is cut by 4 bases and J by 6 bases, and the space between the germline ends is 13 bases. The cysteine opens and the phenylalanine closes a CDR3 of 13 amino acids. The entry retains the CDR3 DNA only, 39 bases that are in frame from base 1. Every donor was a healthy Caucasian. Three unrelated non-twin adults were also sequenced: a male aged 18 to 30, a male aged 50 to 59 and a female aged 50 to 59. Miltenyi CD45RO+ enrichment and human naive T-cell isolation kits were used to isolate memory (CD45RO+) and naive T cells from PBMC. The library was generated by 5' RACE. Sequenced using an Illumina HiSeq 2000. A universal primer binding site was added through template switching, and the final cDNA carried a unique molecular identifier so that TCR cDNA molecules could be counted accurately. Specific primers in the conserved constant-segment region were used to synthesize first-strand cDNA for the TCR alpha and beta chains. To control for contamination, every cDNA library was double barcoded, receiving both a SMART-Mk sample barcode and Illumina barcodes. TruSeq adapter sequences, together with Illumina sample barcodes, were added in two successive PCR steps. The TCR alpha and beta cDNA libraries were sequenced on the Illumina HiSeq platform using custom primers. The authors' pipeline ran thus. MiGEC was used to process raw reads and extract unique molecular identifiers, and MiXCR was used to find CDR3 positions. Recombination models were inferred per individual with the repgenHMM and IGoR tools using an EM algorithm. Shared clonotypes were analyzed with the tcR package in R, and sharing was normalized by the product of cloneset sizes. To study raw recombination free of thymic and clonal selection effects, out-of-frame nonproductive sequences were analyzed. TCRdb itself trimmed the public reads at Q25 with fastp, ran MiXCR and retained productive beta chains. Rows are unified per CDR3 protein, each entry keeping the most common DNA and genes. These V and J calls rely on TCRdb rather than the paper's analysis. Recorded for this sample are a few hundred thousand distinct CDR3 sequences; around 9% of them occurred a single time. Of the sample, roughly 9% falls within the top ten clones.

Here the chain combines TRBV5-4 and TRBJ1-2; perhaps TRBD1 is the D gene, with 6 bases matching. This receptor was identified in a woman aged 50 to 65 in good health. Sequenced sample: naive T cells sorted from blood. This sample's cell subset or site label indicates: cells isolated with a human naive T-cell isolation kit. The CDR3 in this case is CASSVQGKNGYTF. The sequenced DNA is TGTGCCAGCAGCGTTCAGGGGAAAAATGGCTACACCTTC.